Each of the 20 T cell receptor beta chains below was sequenced from the same sample in a study of Ad26.COV2.S vaccination and SARS-CoV-2 variants. Sequenced by immunoSEQ multiplex PCR; TCRdb stores in-frame clones only, minus some. The sample records roughly 150,000 clones, 75% to 90% being singletons. Sequencing used peripheral blood, obtained after recovery from COVID-19. The receptors stem from a human donor who had recovered from COVID-19.

The rearrangement uses TRBV19 and TRBJ2-7; possibly TRBD1 for D (5 bases). Germline CDR1 LNHDA, CDR2 SQIVND (reference sequence). V gave up 3 bases and J gave up 3 bases, with 15 bases separating them. The CDR3 has 15 amino acids. The CDR3 DNA sequence: TGTGCCAGTAGTATTAGGCAGGGTAAGGACTACGAGCAGTACTTC. Amino acid sequence: CASSIRQGKDYEQYF.

CDR3 amino acids: CASSSTGSPYNEQFF. The CDR3 nucleotides read TGTGCCAGCAGCTCGACAGGGTCCCCCTACAATGAGCAGTTCTTC. The chain is built from TRBV11-2 and TRBJ2-1; TRBD1 aligns across 7 bases. Germline CDR1 is SGHAT and CDR2 is FQNNGV. Trimming removed 4 bases from V and 2 bases from J; junction bases left unmatched: 5. There are 15 residues in the CDR3.

DNA for the CDR3: TGTGCCAGTAGTATTGTTCTTTACAGGGATTCGAATTCACCCCTCCACTTT. Translating it yields CASSIVLYRDSNSPLHF. V is TRBV19 and J is TRBJ1-6, with TRBD1 as a possible D gene (6 bases). V was cut by 3 bases and J by 7 bases, with 19 bases left in between. The CDR3 totals 17 residues. The germline gives CDR1 LNHDA, CDR2 SQIVND (reference sequence).

The V gene is TRBV5-6, the J gene TRBJ2-1; D is unresolved. Germline values: CDR1 SGHDT, CDR2 YYEEEE. V lost 0 bases to trimming and J lost 8 bases, with 24 bases between them. The length of the CDR3 is 18 residues. CDR3 DNA sequence: TGTGCCAGCAGCTTGGCCTTGCCTAGGACGGACGGGCTCCATGAGCAGTTCTTC. Translating gives CASSLALPRTDGLHEQFF. The complete variable domain, with remaining parts taken from reference TRBV5-6 and TRBJ2-1, reads DAGVTQSPTHLIKTRGQQVTLRCSPKSGHDTVSWYQQALGQGPQFIFQYYEEEERQRGNFPDRFSGHQFPNYSSELNVNALLLGDSALYLCASSLALPRTDGLHEQFFGPGTRLTVL.

The chain links TRBV6-6 to TRBJ1-5; D possibly corresponds to TRBD1 (5 bases). The V end lost 7 bases, the J end lost 5 bases, and 12 bases lay between the germline ends. Germline V lookup: CDR1 MNHNY, CDR2 SVGAGI (reference sequence). The CDR3 extends over 13 amino acids. Here the CDR3 reads CASTDRGDQPQHF. CDR3 in DNA: TGTGCCAGCACCGATCGGGGGGATCAGCCCCAGCATTTT.

V usage is TRBV7-2 and J usage is TRBJ1-6; D is possibly TRBD1 (6 bases). This CDR3 region has 15 residues. CDR1 is SGHTA, CDR2 FQGNSA, per germline. The V end lost 5 bases, the J end lost 7 bases, and 15 bases lay between the germline ends. The CDR3 region has the DNA TGTGCCAGCAGCGGAAACAGGGATTGGAATTCACCCCTCCACTTT. Translation gives CASSGNRDWNSPLHF.

The V gene is TRBV18, the J gene TRBJ2-5, with 9 bases fitting TRBD2. The CDR3 has 15 residues. Trimming removed 3 bases from V and 7 bases from J; junction bases left unmatched: 9. Germline lookup yields CDR1 KGHSH and CDR2 LQKENI. CDR3 loop: CASSPSLTSGMTQYF. The CDR3 DNA is TGTGCCAGCTCACCTAGCCTGACTAGCGGTATGACCCAGTACTTC.

The chain joins TRBV7-9 to TRBJ2-1; 15 bases match TRBD2. This CDR3 comprises 16 residues. Trimming removed 6 bases from V and 6 bases from J; junction bases left unmatched: 6. Germline loops: CDR1 SEHNR, CDR2 FQNEAQ (reference sequence). The CDR3 region has the DNA TGTGCCAGCAGTGGGACTAGCGGGGGGCCTCGCAATGAGCAGTTCTTC. Translated: CASSGTSGGPRNEQFF.

This clone has a single count. J is TRBJ2-1 and V is TRBV9; possibly TRBD2 for D (5 bases). The germline V gene encodes CDR1 SGDLS and CDR2 YYNGEE. V was trimmed by 4 bases and J by 14 bases, leaving 16 bases between them. The CDR3 extends over 12 amino acids. CDR3 nucleotides: TGTGCCAGCAGCACCACCGAGAGGGATAAGTTCTTC. It codes for CASSTTERDKFF. The full variable domain, in which reference TRBV9 and TRBJ2-1 provide the parts outside the CDR3, is DSGVTQTPKHLITATGQRVTLRCSPRSGDLSVYWYQQSLDQGLQFLIQYYNGEERAKGNILERFSAQQFPDLHSELNLSSLELGDSALYFCASSTTERDKFFGPGTRLTVL.

The J gene is TRBJ2-6, the V gene TRBV18; D gene unclear. This CDR3 has 15 amino acids. CDR1 and CDR2 from the germline V gene are KGHSH and LQKENI. The V and J ends lost 3 bases and 0 bases respectively, with 6 bases between them. The DNA for the CDR3 is TGTGCCAGCTCACCGGCGACCTCTGGGGCCAACGTCCTGACTTTC. Translating gives CASSPATSGANVLTF.

The rearrangement links TRBV11-3 to TRBJ2-3; TRBD2 aligns across 10 bases. The CDR3 is 17 residues long. Germline V lookup: CDR1 SGHNT, CDR2 YENEEA. V trimming: 4 bases; J trimming: 1 base; junction bases outside the gene matches: 8. CDR3: CASSCDIAGGCTDTQYF. CDR3 nucleotide sequence: TGTGCCAGCAGCTGCGACATAGCGGGGGGATGCACAGATACGCAGTATTTT.

This sequence joins TRBV4-1 and TRBJ2-2; D is unclear. CDR3 length: 14 amino acids. Germline-derived CDR1 and CDR2 are MGHRA and YSYEKL. V shed 0 bases and J shed 6 bases, with 8 bases lying between them. CDR3 sequence reads: CASSQDDRAGELFF. Here the CDR3 DNA reads TGCGCCAGCAGCCAAGATGATAGGGCCGGGGAGCTGTTTTTT.

The sample holds a few counts of this clone. The chain carries TRBV24-1 and TRBJ2-7; no definite D call. V lost 7 bases, J lost 2 bases, and 14 bases lay in between. Germline CDR1 is KGHDR and CDR2 is SFDVKD. The CDR3 sequence is 14 residues long. The CDR3: CATSGHRPPYEQYF. CDR3 nucleotide sequence: TGTGCCACCAGCGGTCACCGGCCCCCCTACGAGCAGTACTTC.

The V gene is TRBV10-1, the J gene TRBJ2-5; possibly TRBD1 or TRBD2 for D (5 bases each). This CDR3 has 12 residues. Trimming removed 8 bases from V and 4 bases from J, with 11 bases in between. Germline V CDR1 and CDR2: WNHNN, SYGVQD (reference sequence). The CDR3 region has the DNA TGCGCCAGCGGCCCGGGGCCAGAGACCCAGTACTTC. Its translation is CASGPGPETQYF.

Turning to this clone: The identical CDR3 is also encoded by other nucleotide sequences in the sample. The V and J genes are TRBV12-3 or TRBV12-4 and TRBJ1-1; D gene uncertain. The CDR3 is 11 residues long. V was shortened by 3 bases and J by 5 bases, with 4 bases between the two germline ends. The CDR3 protein is CASSLGTEAFF. The CDR3 DNA follows: TGTGCCAGCAGTTTGGGGACTGAAGCTTTCTTT.

This clone appeared a few times. The CDR3 DNA sequence: TGTGCCAGCAGACCGGGACACAACTACGAGCAGTACTTC. Translated: CASRPGHNYEQYF. This chain links TRBV6-5 with TRBJ2-7; the D gene is possibly TRBD1 (6 bases). In germline, CDR1 is MNHEY, CDR2 SVGAGI. The CDR3 has 13 residues. Trimming removed 6 bases at V and 3 bases at J, with 12 bases between.

This chain links TRBV7-6 with TRBJ1-1; TRBD1 matches at 9 bases. Germline CDR1 and CDR2: SGHVS and FNYEAQ. V lost 1 base and J lost 3; bases outside the gene matches: 3. The CDR3 loop spans 15 amino acids. Here the CDR3 reads CASSLGRQGDTEAFF. In nucleotides, the CDR3 is TGTGCCAGCAGCTTAGGGAGACAGGGGGACACTGAAGCTTTCTTT.

This rearrangement joins TRBV7-9 to TRBJ1-2, with TRBD1 identical over 7 bases. The CDR3 covers 15 residues. CDR1 SEHNR and CDR2 FQNEAQ come from the germline V gene (reference sequence). V dropped 5 bases and J dropped 6; count of bases not matched to a gene: 12. The CDR3 DNA sequence: TGTGCCAGCAGCCCCCAAACCGGGACAGTGAATGGCTACACCTTC. As protein: CASSPQTGTVNGYTF.

As DNA, the CDR3 is TGCGCCAGCAGCCAAGTAGGCTCGGCACCCCTCCACTTT. As protein: CASSQVGSAPLHF. The chain uses TRBV4-3 and TRBJ1-6; the D is unclear. The CDR3 has 13 residues. CDR1 and CDR2 from the germline V gene are LGHNA and YSLEER. V dropped 1 base and J dropped 11 bases, with 9 bases sitting between them.

This chain uses TRBV30 with TRBJ2-6; no firm D call. The CDR3 spans 14 residues. V dropped 4 bases and J dropped 0 bases, with 7 bases sitting between them. Germline lookup yields CDR1 GTSNPN and CDR2 SVGIG (reference sequence). The CDR3 here is CAWMVYSGANVLTF. In DNA form, the CDR3 reads TGTGCCTGGATGGTGTACTCTGGGGCCAACGTCCTGACTTTC.